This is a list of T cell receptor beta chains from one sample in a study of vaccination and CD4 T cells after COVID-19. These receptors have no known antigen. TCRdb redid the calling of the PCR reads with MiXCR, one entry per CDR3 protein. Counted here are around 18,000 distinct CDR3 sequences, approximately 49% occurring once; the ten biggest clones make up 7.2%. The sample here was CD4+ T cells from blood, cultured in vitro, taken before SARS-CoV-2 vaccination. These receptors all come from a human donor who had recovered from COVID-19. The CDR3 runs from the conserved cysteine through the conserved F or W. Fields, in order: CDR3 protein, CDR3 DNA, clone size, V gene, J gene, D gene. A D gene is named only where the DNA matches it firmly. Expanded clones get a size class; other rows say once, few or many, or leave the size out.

cdr3_aa: CASSPPTRSHEQYF; cdr3_nt: TGTGCCAGCTCACCACCGACTAGGAGCCACGAGCAGTACTTC; clone_size: -; v_call: TRBV18; j_call: TRBJ2-7; d_call: -
cdr3_aa: CASKDSNNSPLHF; cdr3_nt: TGTGCCAGCAAAGACAGTAATAATTCACCCCTCCACTTT; clone_size: few; v_call: TRBV12-3/TRBV12-4; j_call: TRBJ1-6; d_call: -
cdr3_aa: CASSSGSGRNEQFF; cdr3_nt: TGTGCCAGCAGTAGTGGTAGCGGGAGAAATGAGCAGTTCTTC; clone_size: -; v_call: TRBV7-9; j_call: TRBJ2-1; d_call: TRBD2
cdr3_aa: CASSLASDLGQYF; cdr3_nt: TGTGCCAGCAGCTTAGCGAGCGACCTGGGGCAGTACTTC; clone_size: -; v_call: TRBV7-2; j_call: TRBJ2-7; d_call: -
cdr3_aa: CASRAGGRQETQYF; cdr3_nt: TGTGCCAGCAGGGCGGGAGGCAGACAAGAGACCCAGTACTTC; clone_size: few; v_call: TRBV28; j_call: TRBJ2-5; d_call: TRBD2
cdr3_aa: CSASRGSLNNEQFF; cdr3_nt: TGCAGTGCTAGTCGGGGGAGCCTAAACAATGAGCAGTTCTTC; clone_size: -; v_call: TRBV20-1; j_call: TRBJ2-1; d_call: -
cdr3_aa: CASSEGQGNQPQHF; cdr3_nt: TGTGCCAGCAGTGAGGGACAGGGCAATCAGCCCCAGCATTTT; clone_size: -; v_call: TRBV2; j_call: TRBJ1-5; d_call: TRBD1
cdr3_aa: CASSSDRGRGGYTF; cdr3_nt: TGTGCCAGCAGCAGCGACAGGGGGCGCGGTGGCTACACCTTC; clone_size: -; v_call: TRBV28; j_call: TRBJ1-2; d_call: TRBD1
cdr3_aa: CASSGGDSLVSVF; cdr3_nt: TGTGCCAGCAGCGGCGGGGATTCGCTGGTGAGTGTCTTT; clone_size: few; v_call: TRBV5-8; j_call: TRBJ1-1; d_call: -
cdr3_aa: CASSRDSFGSPLHF; cdr3_nt: TGTGCCAGCAGCCGGGACAGTTTTGGGTCACCCCTCCACTTT; clone_size: few; v_call: TRBV6-1; j_call: TRBJ1-6; d_call: TRBD1
cdr3_aa: CSAVSGRGTGELFF; cdr3_nt: TGCAGTGCTGTTAGCGGGAGGGGTACCGGGGAGCTGTTTTTT; clone_size: few; v_call: TRBV20-1; j_call: TRBJ2-2; d_call: TRBD2
cdr3_aa: CASEPGQSYEQYF; cdr3_nt: TGTGCCAGCGAACCGGGACAGAGCTACGAGCAGTACTTC; clone_size: -; v_call: TRBV7-9; j_call: TRBJ2-7; d_call: TRBD1
cdr3_aa: CASSPLASGSREQYF; cdr3_nt: TGTGCCAGCTCACCACTGGCTAGCGGATCCCGCGAGCAGTACTTC; clone_size: -; v_call: TRBV18; j_call: TRBJ2-7; d_call: TRBD2
cdr3_aa: CASSYRQTYEQYF; cdr3_nt: TGTGCCAGCAGTTACCGCCAGACCTACGAGCAGTACTTC; clone_size: -; v_call: TRBV6-5; j_call: TRBJ2-7; d_call: -
cdr3_aa: CATGPQGPDTDTQYF; cdr3_nt: TGTGCCACCGGGCCCCAAGGCCCCGACACAGATACGCAGTATTTT; clone_size: -; v_call: TRBV15; j_call: TRBJ2-3; d_call: -
cdr3_aa: CASSRQGRDQPQHF; cdr3_nt: TGTGCCAGCAGTAGACAGGGAAGAGATCAGCCCCAGCATTTT; clone_size: -; v_call: TRBV2; j_call: TRBJ1-5; d_call: TRBD1
cdr3_aa: CASSHGAGGSDTQYF; cdr3_nt: TGCGCCAGCAGCCATGGAGCGGGAGGGTCAGATACGCAGTATTTT; clone_size: few; v_call: TRBV4-3; j_call: TRBJ2-3; d_call: TRBD2
cdr3_aa: CSALGLGQGTADTQYF; cdr3_nt: TGCAGTGCCCTTGGCCTAGGACAGGGGACGGCAGATACGCAGTATTTT; clone_size: few; v_call: TRBV20-1; j_call: TRBJ2-3; d_call: TRBD1
cdr3_aa: CSARGTGPYEQYF; cdr3_nt: TGCAGTGCTAGAGGGACGGGACCCTACGAGCAGTACTTC; clone_size: -; v_call: TRBV20-1; j_call: TRBJ2-7; d_call: -
cdr3_aa: CASSLGVSGNTIYF; cdr3_nt: TGTGCCAGCAGTTTAGGGGTGTCAGGAAACACCATATATTTT; clone_size: -; v_call: TRBV27; j_call: TRBJ1-3; d_call: -
cdr3_aa: CASSSHGPAGETQYF; cdr3_nt: TGTGCCAGCAGCTCCCACGGCCCGGCGGGAGAGACCCAGTACTTC; clone_size: medium-sized; v_call: TRBV7-9; j_call: TRBJ2-5; d_call: -
cdr3_aa: CASRGDGSYEQYF; cdr3_nt: TGTGCCAGCAGGGGTGACGGGTCCTACGAGCAGTACTTC; clone_size: medium-sized; v_call: TRBV28; j_call: TRBJ2-7; d_call: -
cdr3_aa: CASRPFTGQGLGGNQPQHF; cdr3_nt: TGTGCCAGCAGACCCTTTACGGGACAGGGGCTTGGAGGGAATCAGCCCCAGCATTTT; clone_size: once; v_call: TRBV28; j_call: TRBJ1-5; d_call: TRBD1
cdr3_aa: CAWSRDYEQYF; cdr3_nt: TGTGCCTGGAGTCGGGACTACGAGCAGTACTTC; clone_size: -; v_call: TRBV30; j_call: TRBJ2-7; d_call: -
cdr3_aa: CSASSSGGLRAQYF; cdr3_nt: TGCAGTGCTAGCTCGAGCGGGGGCCTTCGGGCGCAGTATTTT; clone_size: once; v_call: TRBV20-1; j_call: TRBJ2-3; d_call: TRBD2
cdr3_aa: CASSGGLAREQFF; cdr3_nt: TGTGCCAGCAGTGGAGGACTAGCGCGTGAGCAGTTCTTC; clone_size: -; v_call: TRBV2; j_call: TRBJ2-1; d_call: TRBD2
cdr3_aa: CATSDYRGHTEQFF; cdr3_nt: TGTGCCACCAGTGATTACAGGGGGCACACTGAGCAGTTCTTC; clone_size: -; v_call: TRBV24-1; j_call: TRBJ2-1; d_call: TRBD1
cdr3_aa: CSASPLTGGGNTIYF; cdr3_nt: TGCAGTGCTAGTCCTCTGACAGGGGGTGGAAACACCATATATTTT; clone_size: medium-sized; v_call: TRBV20-1; j_call: TRBJ1-3; d_call: TRBD1
cdr3_aa: CATSRGGQGNEKLFF; cdr3_nt: TGTGCCACCAGCAGAGGTGGACAGGGGAATGAAAAACTGTTTTTT; clone_size: once; v_call: TRBV15; j_call: TRBJ1-4; d_call: TRBD1
cdr3_aa: CASQLYRIYEQYF; cdr3_nt: TGTGCCAGCCAGCTATACAGGATTTACGAGCAGTACTTC; clone_size: -; v_call: TRBV2; j_call: TRBJ2-7; d_call: -
cdr3_aa: CASSLAGGSDTQYF; cdr3_nt: TGTGCCAGCAGCCTAGCGGGAGGGTCAGATACGCAGTATTTT; clone_size: -; v_call: TRBV28; j_call: TRBJ2-3; d_call: TRBD2
cdr3_aa: CASSEPPDTAQETQCF; cdr3_nt: TGTGCCAGCAGTGAACCACCGGACACCGCCCAAGAGACCCAGTGCTTC; clone_size: -; v_call: TRBV2; j_call: TRBJ2-5; d_call: -
cdr3_aa: CSARVGNWDYRNYGYTF; cdr3_nt: TGCAGTGCTAGAGTGGGCAACTGGGACTACAGGAACTATGGCTACACCTTC; clone_size: -; v_call: TRBV20-1; j_call: TRBJ1-2; d_call: -
cdr3_aa: CASSDSGRDNEQYF; cdr3_nt: TGTGCCAGCAGCGATAGCGGGAGGGACAACGAGCAGTACTTC; clone_size: few; v_call: TRBV5-4; j_call: TRBJ2-7; d_call: TRBD2
cdr3_aa: CASTSRWGPKNIQYF; cdr3_nt: TGTGCCAGCACTTCAAGGTGGGGGCCCAAAAACATTCAGTACTTC; clone_size: -; v_call: TRBV2; j_call: TRBJ2-4; d_call: -
cdr3_aa: CATSDLTSSATGELFF; cdr3_nt: TGTGCCACCAGTGACTTGACTAGTTCAGCCACCGGGGAGCTGTTTTTT; clone_size: few; v_call: TRBV24-1; j_call: TRBJ2-2; d_call: -
cdr3_aa: CASSTTGELFF; cdr3_nt: TGTGCCAGTAGCACCACCGGGGAGCTGTTTTTT; clone_size: -; v_call: TRBV19; j_call: TRBJ2-2; d_call: -
cdr3_aa: CSAREGGEETNYGYTF; cdr3_nt: TGCAGTGCTAGAGAAGGGGGGGAGGAAACTAACTATGGCTACACCTTC; clone_size: -; v_call: TRBV20-1; j_call: TRBJ1-2; d_call: -
cdr3_aa: CASSYLGVHYGYTF; cdr3_nt: TGTGCCAGCAGTTACTTAGGGGTGCACTATGGCTACACCTTC; clone_size: medium-sized; v_call: TRBV6-5; j_call: TRBJ1-2; d_call: -
cdr3_aa: CASSISPLDRASGYTF; cdr3_nt: TGTGCCAGTAGTATCTCCCCACTCGACAGGGCGAGCGGCTACACCTTC; clone_size: few; v_call: TRBV19; j_call: TRBJ1-2; d_call: TRBD1
cdr3_aa: CAWIGPAGNSPLHF; cdr3_nt: TGTGCCTGGATCGGCCCGGCGGGTAATTCACCCCTCCACTTT; clone_size: -; v_call: TRBV30; j_call: TRBJ1-6; d_call: -
cdr3_aa: CASRDRRTQPQHF; cdr3_nt: TGTGCCAGCAGGGACAGACGGACTCAGCCCCAGCATTTT; clone_size: -; v_call: TRBV6-1; j_call: TRBJ1-5; d_call: -
cdr3_aa: CSARDYSPSGQETQYF; cdr3_nt: TGCAGTGCTAGAGATTATTCCCCTAGCGGCCAAGAGACCCAGTACTTC; clone_size: once; v_call: TRBV20-1; j_call: TRBJ2-5; d_call: TRBD2
cdr3_aa: CASTCRCPSGTSSYNEQFF; cdr3_nt: TGTGCCAGCACCTGCAGGTGTCCTAGCGGGACGAGCTCCTACAATGAGCAGTTCTTC; clone_size: -; v_call: TRBV5-7; j_call: TRBJ2-1; d_call: TRBD2
cdr3_aa: CASSLSYTEAFF; cdr3_nt: TGTGCCAGCAGCCTGAGTTACACTGAAGCTTTCTTT; clone_size: few; v_call: TRBV7-8; j_call: TRBJ1-1; d_call: -
cdr3_aa: CASSSRGSQEAQYF; cdr3_nt: TGTGCCAGCAGCTCAAGGGGCTCACAAGAGGCCCAGTACTTC; clone_size: -; v_call: TRBV7-9; j_call: TRBJ2-5; d_call: -
cdr3_aa: CASRRSGDYEQYF; cdr3_nt: TGTGCCAGCAGGCGAAGCGGTGACTACGAGCAGTACTTC; clone_size: -; v_call: TRBV6-1; j_call: TRBJ2-7; d_call: -
cdr3_aa: CSARGGATNEKLFF; cdr3_nt: TGCAGTGCTAGAGGGGGGGCGACTAATGAAAAACTGTTTTTT; clone_size: few; v_call: TRBV20-1; j_call: TRBJ1-4; d_call: -
cdr3_aa: CASSPGTGRTYNSPLHF; cdr3_nt: TGTGCCAGCAGCCCCGGGACAGGGAGGACCTATAATTCACCCCTCCACTTT; clone_size: medium-sized; v_call: TRBV11-2; j_call: TRBJ1-6; d_call: TRBD1
cdr3_aa: CASRELFSTDTQYF; cdr3_nt: TGTGCCAGCAGGGAACTGTTTAGTACAGATACGCAGTATTTT; clone_size: -; v_call: TRBV2; j_call: TRBJ2-3; d_call: -
cdr3_aa: CASNNPARAARGYTF; cdr3_nt: TGTGCCAGCAACAATCCAGCCCGGGCCGCAAGGGGCTACACCTTC; clone_size: -; v_call: TRBV5-4; j_call: TRBJ1-2; d_call: -
cdr3_aa: CSADRDSNQPQHF; cdr3_nt: TGCAGTGCTGACAGGGACAGCAATCAGCCCCAGCATTTT; clone_size: -; v_call: TRBV20-1; j_call: TRBJ1-5; d_call: TRBD1
cdr3_aa: CAWRDRAETQYF; cdr3_nt: TGTGCCTGGAGGGACAGGGCAGAGACCCAGTACTTC; clone_size: -; v_call: TRBV30; j_call: TRBJ2-5; d_call: TRBD1
cdr3_aa: CASSPGQGFSYNSPLHF; cdr3_nt: TGTGCCAGCAGCCCGGGACAGGGCTTCTCCTATAATTCACCCCTCCACTTT; clone_size: -; v_call: TRBV7-6; j_call: TRBJ1-6; d_call: TRBD1